Below, one TCR beta chain is given with its context. Its cognate antigen is unknown. The V end lost 3 bases, the J end lost 7 bases, and 10 bases lay between the germline ends. The germline V gene has CDR1 MGHDK and CDR2 SYGVNS. The CDR3 has 13 residues. The sample belongs to a study of siplizumab effects on memory and regulatory T cells. Data came from immunoSEQ multiplex PCR; TCRdb stores just in-frame clones and leaves some out. Among about 50,000 clones listed, about 88% were seen once. Study results and limitations: Sequences below about 10^-5 frequency were poorly captured. As a result, only a minor fraction of alloreactive clones mapped to unstimulated subsets. Naive T cells looked more diverse than memory cells, and they looked like major contributors to the alloresponse.

Sample: naive CD8+ T cells sorted from blood. This sequence originates from a human donor in good health. This chain joins TRBV25-1 and TRBJ1-5, with D unresolved. CDR3: CASSDSGQQPQHF. The DNA of the CDR3 is TGTGCCAGCAGTGATTCGGGCCAGCAGCCCCAGCATTTT.